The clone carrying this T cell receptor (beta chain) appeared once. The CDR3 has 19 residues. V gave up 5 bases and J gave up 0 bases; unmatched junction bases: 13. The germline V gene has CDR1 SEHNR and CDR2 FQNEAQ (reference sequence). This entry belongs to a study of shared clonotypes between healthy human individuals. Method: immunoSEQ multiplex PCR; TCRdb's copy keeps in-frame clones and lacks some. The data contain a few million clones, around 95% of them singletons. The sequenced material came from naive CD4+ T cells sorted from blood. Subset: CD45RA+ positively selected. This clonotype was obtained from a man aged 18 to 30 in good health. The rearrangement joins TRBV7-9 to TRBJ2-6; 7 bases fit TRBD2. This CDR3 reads CASSPKVGGELSGANVLTF. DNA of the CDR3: TGTGCCAGCAGCCCTAAGGTGGGAGGGGAACTCTCTGGGGCCAACGTCCTGACTTTC.